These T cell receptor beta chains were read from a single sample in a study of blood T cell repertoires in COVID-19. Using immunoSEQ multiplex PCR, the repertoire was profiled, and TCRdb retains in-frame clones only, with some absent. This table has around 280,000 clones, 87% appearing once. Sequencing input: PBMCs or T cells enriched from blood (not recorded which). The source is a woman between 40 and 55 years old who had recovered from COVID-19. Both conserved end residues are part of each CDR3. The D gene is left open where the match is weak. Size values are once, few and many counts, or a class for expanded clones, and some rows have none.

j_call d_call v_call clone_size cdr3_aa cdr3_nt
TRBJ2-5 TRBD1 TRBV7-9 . CASSKTGVETQYF TGTGCCAGCAGCAAAACAGGGGTGGAGACCCAGTACTTC
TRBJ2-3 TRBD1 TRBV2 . CASRRQGITDTQYF TGTGCCAGCAGACGACAGGGGATCACAGATACGCAGTATTTT
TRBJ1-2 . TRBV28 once CASSLNRVEGYTF TGTGCCAGCAGTTTAAACAGGGTGGAAGGCTACACCTTC
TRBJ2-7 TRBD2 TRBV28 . CASSFAGDYYEQYF TGTGCCAGCAGTTTCGCGGGAGATTACTACGAGCAGTACTTC
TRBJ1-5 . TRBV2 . CASSEFTSGRQPQHF TGTGCCAGCAGTGAATTTACCAGCGGGCGTCAGCCCCAGCATTTT
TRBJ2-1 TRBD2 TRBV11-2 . CASSTRPGLVINEQFF TGTGCCAGCAGCACGCGCCCGGGACTAGTTATAAATGAGCAGTTCTTC
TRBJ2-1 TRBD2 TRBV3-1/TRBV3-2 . CASSQSGLAYNEQFF TGTGCCAGCAGCCAATCGGGACTAGCCTACAATGAGCAGTTCTTC
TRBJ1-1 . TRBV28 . CASSPSRTGGTEAFF TGTGCCAGCAGCCCAAGCCGGACCGGGGGGACTGAAGCTTTCTTT
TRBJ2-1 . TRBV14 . CASSLRVGGDLDNEQFF TGTGCCAGCAGCCTAAGGGTGGGCGGGGACCTAGACAATGAGCAGTTCTTC
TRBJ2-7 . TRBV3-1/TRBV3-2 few CASSQAGADHEQYF TGTGCCAGCAGCCAAGCGGGAGCCGACCACGAGCAGTACTTC